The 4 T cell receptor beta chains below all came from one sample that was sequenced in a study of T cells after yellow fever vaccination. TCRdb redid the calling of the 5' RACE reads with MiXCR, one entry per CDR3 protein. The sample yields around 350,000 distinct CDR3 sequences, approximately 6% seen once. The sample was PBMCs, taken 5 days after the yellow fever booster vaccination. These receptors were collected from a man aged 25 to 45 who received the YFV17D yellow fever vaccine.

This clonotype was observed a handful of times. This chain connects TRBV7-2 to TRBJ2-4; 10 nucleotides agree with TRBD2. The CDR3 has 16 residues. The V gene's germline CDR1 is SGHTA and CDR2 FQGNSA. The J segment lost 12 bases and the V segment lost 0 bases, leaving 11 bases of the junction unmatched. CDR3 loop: CASSLAPGLAEGRQYF. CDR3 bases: TGTGCCAGCAGCTTAGCGCCCGGACTAGCGGAGGGGCGTCAGTACTTC.

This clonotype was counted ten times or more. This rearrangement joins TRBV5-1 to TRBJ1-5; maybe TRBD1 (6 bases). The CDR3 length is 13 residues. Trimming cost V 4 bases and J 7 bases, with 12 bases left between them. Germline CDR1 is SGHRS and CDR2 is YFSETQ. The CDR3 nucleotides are TGCGCCAGCAGCAGAACAGGGTTGCAGCCCCAGCATTTT. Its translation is CASSRTGLQPQHF.

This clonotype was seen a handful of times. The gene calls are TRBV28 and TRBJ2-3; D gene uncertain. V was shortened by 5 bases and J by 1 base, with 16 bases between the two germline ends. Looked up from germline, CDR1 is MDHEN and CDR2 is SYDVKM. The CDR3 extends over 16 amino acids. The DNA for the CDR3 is TGTGCCAGCAGTCTCACAGAGGTTCGGGGCACAGATACGCAGTATTTT. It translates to CASSLTEVRGTDTQYF.

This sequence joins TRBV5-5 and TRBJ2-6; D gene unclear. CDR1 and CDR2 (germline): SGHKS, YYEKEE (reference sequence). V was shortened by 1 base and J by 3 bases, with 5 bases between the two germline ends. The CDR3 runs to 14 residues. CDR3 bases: TGTGCCAGCAGCTTGTCAGGTGGGGCCAACGTCCTGACTTTC. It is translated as CASSLSGGANVLTF.